This T cell receptor beta chain is from a study of cytomegalovirus exposure and HLA in healthy donors. Study-wide results and limits: Reported performance of the classifier showed diagnosis of cytomegalovirus status with high specificity and sensitivity.

On this clone: The antigen remains undetermined.

Clones were read by immunoSEQ multiplex PCR, and TCRdb kept only the in-frame ones, dropping some. This sample carries 100,000 or so clones, roughly nine tenths of them seen once, and the ten largest clones take 4%. Germline V gene data show CDR1 as MDHEN and CDR2 as SYDVKM. Losses at the gene ends were 8 bases for V and 0 bases for J; bases not matched to a gene: 10. The CDR3 loop spans 17 amino acids. The receptor was isolated from a woman between 18 and 29 years old in good health and CMV-seropositive. V usage is TRBV28 and J usage is TRBJ1-5; TRBD1 agrees at 10 bases. The sample consisted of PBMCs. The CDR3 coding sequence is TGTGCCAGCGTGGGACAGGGGAAAGGAGTTAGCAATCAGCCCCAGCATTTT. It specifies CASVGQGKGVSNQPQHF.